The 13 T cell receptor beta chains listed next were all sequenced from one sample in a study of neurological immune-mediated disorders. The time point: longitudinal time-point 1 (baseline). TCRdb processed the 5' RACE reads anew with MiXCR; each CDR3 protein has one entry. The data hold some 54,000 distinct CDR3 sequences, with around a tenth observed a single time. Sequenced sample: PBMCs. These receptors came from a male donor with HTLV-1-associated myelopathy (HAM/TSP).

At least ten counts were recorded for this clonotype. The CDR3 bases are TGTGCCAGCAGCCTAGCGGGGGCGCGTGGTGAGCAGTTCTTC. This codes for CASSLAGARGEQFF. The chain has TRBV6-2 or TRBV6-3 and TRBJ2-1; 10 bases are a match to TRBD2. Germline V gene lookup returns CDR1 MNHEY and CDR2 SVGEGT. Unmatched junction bases numbered 8, after V lost 6 bases and J lost 9 bases. The CDR3 is 14 amino acids.

Comments on this clonotype: This may stem from a read error, because a much larger clone lies one nucleotide away. The chain joins TRBV7-2 to TRBJ1-6; TRBD1 might be the D (5 bases). Per the germline V gene, CDR1 is SGHTA and CDR2 is FQGNSA. CDR3 size: 15 residues. The CDR3, as DNA: TGTGCCAGCAGCTTAGCGACGGGACCTAATCCACCCCTCCACTTT. Translated: CASSLATGPNPPLHF. The full variable domain, rest sourced from reference TRBV7-2 and TRBJ1-6, is GAGVSQSPSNKVTEKGKDVELRCDPISGHTALYWYRQSLGQGLEFLIYFQGNSAPDKSGLPSDRFSAERTGGSVSTLTIQRTQQEDSAVYLCASSLATGPNPPLHFGNGTRLTVT.

This clonotype was recorded at least ten times. This chain uses TRBV20-1 with TRBJ2-7; 7 bases are a match to TRBD1. The CDR3 runs to 12 residues. Germline CDR1 DFQATT, CDR2 SNEGSKA (reference sequence). With 6 bases clipped from V and 4 bases from J, the junction kept 6 bases outside the gene matches. The DNA of the CDR3 is TGCAGTGCGGCTCAGACAGGGTACGAGCAGTACTTC. Translation: CSAAQTGYEQYF.

In this sample, this clonotype is medium-sized. V and J are TRBV20-1 and TRBJ2-3, with a tentative D call TRBD2 (6 bases). The CDR3 is 16 amino acids. Germline-derived CDR1 and CDR2 are DFQATT and SNEGSKA (reference sequence). V dropped 4 bases and J dropped 0 bases, with 17 bases sitting between them. CDR3 sequence reads: CSATSPRGISTDTQYF. CDR3 coding DNA: TGCAGTGCTACCTCTCCGCGGGGTATAAGCACAGATACGCAGTATTTT.

This clonotype came up many times. The CDR3 nucleotides read TGTGCCAGCAGCTTTATGTACGAGCAGTACTTC. It translates to CASSFMYEQYF. J is TRBJ2-7 and V is TRBV7-2, with D unclear. Germline V gene data show CDR1 as SGHTA and CDR2 as FQGNSA. Trimming took 3 bases from V and 4 from J, leaving 4 bases between them. This CDR3 has 11 amino acids.

This clonotype was recorded at least ten times. The chain couples TRBV6-5 to TRBJ2-3; D assignment may be TRBD1 or TRBD2 (5 bases each). V was pared by 2 bases and J by 6 bases, with 15 bases between. The length of the CDR3 is 15 residues. Germline CDR1 MNHEY, CDR2 SVGAGI. This CDR3 reads CASSYGYEGPDTQYF. CDR3 nucleotide sequence: TGTGCCAGCAGTTACGGCTACGAGGGGCCGGATACGCAGTATTTT.

The table lists this clonotype with many counts. This chain links TRBV15 with TRBJ2-7, with D unresolved. CDR1 and CDR2 (germline): LNHNV, YYDKDF (reference sequence). The CDR3 is 13 residues long. V lost 0 bases, J lost 2 bases, and 5 bases lay in between. The CDR3 DNA follows: TGTGCCACCAGCAGAGATCACGCCTACGAGCAGTACTTC. This sequence encodes CATSRDHAYEQYF.

The CDR3: CASSAQQISNTEAFF. CDR3 coding DNA: TGTGCCAGCAGCGCCCAACAGATATCGAACACTGAAGCTTTCTTT. V is TRBV4-2 and J is TRBJ1-1; D is uncertain. Trimming shortened V by 5 bases and J by 1 base, and 14 bases separated the two germline ends. The CDR3 has 15 amino acids. The V gene's germline CDR1 is LGHNA and CDR2 YNFKEQ.

This clonotype occurred many times. The chain carries TRBV2 and TRBJ2-3; the match to TRBD1 covers 9 bases. The CDR3 totals 15 residues. V shed 6 bases, J shed 6 bases, and the junction held 10 bases outside the gene matches. Germline V gene data show CDR1 as SNHLY and CDR2 as FYNNEI. The CDR3 reads CASSPGDRARDTQYF. In DNA, the CDR3 is TGTGCCAGCAGCCCCGGGGACAGGGCAAGGGATACGCAGTATTTT.

This clonotype was recorded many times. The V and J genes are TRBV7-2 and TRBJ1-3, with D possibly TRBD1 on 6 matching bases. The CDR3 is made up of 15 amino acids. Germline V gene lookup returns CDR1 SGHTA and CDR2 FQGNSA. V lost 5 bases, J lost 9 bases, and 20 bases lay in between. CDR3 in amino acids: CASSIRGGVVGTIYF. The CDR3 nucleotides are TGTGCCAGCAGCATAAGGGGGGGAGTAGTAGGCACCATATATTTT.

This clonotype was seen repeatedly, ten times or more. V usage is TRBV4-1 and J usage is TRBJ2-5; D tentatively reads TRBD1 or TRBD2 (5 bases each). The germline V gene has CDR1 MGHRA and CDR2 YSYEKL. The CDR3 has 13 amino acids. Trimming pared 0 bases from V and 5 bases from J, leaving 7 bases between. CDR3 nucleotide sequence: TGCGCCAGCAGCCAAGAGGGGGTTGAGACCCAGTACTTC. Its translation: CASSQEGVETQYF.

Ten or more counts support this clonotype. V and J are TRBV18 and TRBJ1-6; TRBD1 is a possible D gene (6 bases). CDR3 length: 15 residues. The V gene's germline CDR1 is KGHSH and CDR2 LQKENI. The V and J ends lost 6 bases and 9 bases respectively, with 18 bases between them. CDR3 protein: CASSQDSSASSPLHF. The CDR3 bases are TGTGCCAGCTCGCAGGACAGTTCCGCCAGTTCACCCCTCCACTTT.

At least ten counts were recorded for this clonotype. The rearrangement links TRBV2 to TRBJ1-5, with 8 bases aligning to TRBD1. CDR1 and CDR2 from the germline V gene are SNHLY and FYNNEI. Trimming at V came to 5 bases and at J to 9 bases, leaving 9 bases not matched to a gene. This CDR3 has 14 amino acids. CDR3 DNA: TGTGCCAGCAGTCCGGGACAGGCGGAGGCGCCCCAGCATTTT. Translation gives CASSPGQAEAPQHF.